A single T cell receptor (beta chain) is shown here with its context. Antigen unknown. The sample comes from a study of cytomegalovirus exposure and HLA in healthy donors. Study findings and constraints: 150 or so TCR beta chains were listed as cytomegalovirus-associated. Later on, an analysis found that several of the most significant clusters appeared to be linked to common viral pathogens, which included parvovirus B19.

As for the donors, each was a healthy bone marrow donor. The PCR was carried out with 60 Vbeta primers and 13 Jbeta primers. Sequencing was performed with immunoSEQ multiplex PCR; in TCRdb, only in-frame clones are kept and a portion is missing. With 150,000 to 200,000 clones in the sample, the ten largest clones hold 0.79%. V gave up 6 bases and J gave up 11 bases, with 16 bases separating them. Germline CDR1 reads SNHLY; CDR2 reads FYNNEI. The CDR3 extends over 12 amino acids. The chain links TRBV2 to TRBJ1-1; no reliable D call. The sample comprised PBMCs. The receptor's source is a woman between 18 and 29 years old in good health and CMV-seropositive. This chain's CDR3 is CASSQGPVRAFF. CDR3 nucleotides: TGTGCCAGCAGCCAAGGTCCGGTGCGGGCTTTCTTT.